This T cell receptor (beta chain) was observed in a study of blood T cell repertoires in COVID-19. Study as a whole: Acute-phase and convalescent COVID-19 samples originated in the United States, Italy and Spain.

Only in-frame clones appear in the TCRdb table, and some are missing; sequencing was by immunoSEQ multiplex PCR. The table has fewer than 130,000 clones, 82% seen once. The CDR3 length is 15 residues. V lost 3 bases and J lost 2; bases outside the gene matches: 7. Germline CDR1 is SGHNT and CDR2 is YYREEE (reference sequence). Sequencing was done on a sample of peripheral blood. This TCR derives from a woman aged 55-75 years with acute or convalescent COVID-19. The chain employs TRBV5-4 and TRBJ2-7, with 8 bases aligning to TRBD1. DNA of the CDR3: TGTGCCAGCAGCTCCCGGGACAGGCCGCCCTACGAGCAGTACTTC. Translating gives CASSSRDRPPYEQYF.